Presented here are 6 T cell receptor beta chains from one specimen sequenced in a study of T cell repertoires in cytomegalovirus infection. For these receptors, no antigen is known. TCRdb passed the reads through MiXCR, listing each CDR3 protein once. The data hold roughly 990,000 distinct CDR3 sequences, with roughly 30% observed a single time. The input for sequencing was cultured CD8+ T cells from PBMCs, taken from culture after CMV antigen stimulation. The receptors shown here come from a human donor in good health (CMV status not recorded). Some clones in this sample may be carry-over from other donors' samples.

The V gene is TRBV18, the J gene TRBJ2-3; weak D call: TRBD2 (6 bases). Germline V CDR1 and CDR2: KGHSH, LQKENI. The CDR3 is made up of 15 amino acids. V dropped 2 bases and J dropped 4 bases, with 13 bases sitting between them. CDR3 protein: CASSPSFGEADTQYF. CDR3 nucleotide sequence: TGTGCCAGCTCACCATCCTTCGGGGAGGCAGATACGCAGTATTTT.

This clonotype has a count of ten or more. The chain recombines TRBV7-9 with TRBJ1-1; TRBD1 matches at 11 bases. Per germline, CDR1 SEHNR and CDR2 FQNEAQ (reference sequence). The junction had 11 bases not matched to a gene; V was cut back by 6 bases and J by 5 bases. This CDR3 is built from 16 residues. CDR3 coding DNA: TGTGCCAGCAGGCGTCCGGGACAGGGGGACGGTACTGAAGCTTTCTTT. Translated, it gives CASRRPGQGDGTEAFF. Using reference TRBV7-9 and TRBJ1-1 for the parts outside the CDR3, the full variable domain is DTGVSQNPRHKITKRGQNVTFRCDPISEHNRLYWYRQTLGQGPEFLTYFQNEAQLEKSRLLSDRFSAERPKGSFSTLEIQRTEQGDSAMYLCASRRPGQGDGTEAFFGQGTRLTVV.

A few counts support this clonotype. The chain carries TRBV7-8 and TRBJ1-2; the D gene is possibly TRBD1 (6 bases). In germline, CDR1 is SGHVS, CDR2 FQNEAQ. The CDR3 loop spans 16 amino acids. V gave up 4 bases and J gave up 3 bases, with 18 bases separating them. As DNA, the CDR3 is TGTGCCAGCAGCTCTAGCGGGGGGGGACATTACTATGGCTACACCTTC. It specifies CASSSSGGGHYYGYTF.

The CDR3 DNA is TGCAGCGTTGAAGAACAGGGGCACTACGAGCAGTACTTC. Translation gives CSVEEQGHYEQYF. The rearrangement links TRBV29-1 to TRBJ2-7; 7 positions agree with TRBD1. Germline V gene sequence: CDR1 SQVTM, CDR2 ANQGSEA. The length of the CDR3 is 13 residues. The V gene end was trimmed by 0 bases and the J gene end by 3 bases; junction bases not matched to a gene: 2.

This clonotype was detected many times. The chain uses TRBV7-2 and TRBJ2-2; D perhaps matches TRBD1 (6 bases). V was shortened by 4 bases and J by 0 bases, with 9 bases between the two germline ends. The CDR3 extends over 15 amino acids. Germline values: CDR1 SGHTA, CDR2 FQGNSA. The chain's CDR3 is CASSSDSANTGELFF. For the CDR3, the DNA is TGTGCCAGCAGCTCGGACAGCGCGAACACCGGGGAGCTGTTTTTT.

This clonotype was counted between two and nine times. V gene TRBV12-3 or TRBV12-4 combines with J gene TRBJ2-7; D is uncertain. The length of the CDR3 is 13 residues. Trimming removed 5 bases from V and 6 bases from J, with 14 bases in between. CDR3 sequence reads: CASSTTQTGEQYF. CDR3 in DNA: TGTGCCAGCAGTACCACACAGACGGGCGAGCAGTACTTC.